This TCR beta chain derives from a study of T cell responses to AZD1222 COVID-19 vaccine (dated by TCRdb to about 2021). General notes on the study: TCR sequencing covered some 240 trial participants: about 210 given two doses of AZD1222 and some 25 given two doses of MenACWY control vaccine. Enrollment into the trials was organized by age into subgroups of 18-55, 56-69 and 70-plus years, and those subgroups contained roughly 150, 30 and 60 TCR-sequenced participants, respectively.

Worth noting for this clone: No cognate antigen has been identified for it. Within one base of it there is no much larger clone, and no base qualities were kept.

Taken from cysteine to phenylalanine, the CDR3 has 12 residues. The kept DNA is CDR3 alone, 36 bases in frame from the first base. According to the germline V gene (reference sequence), CDR1 reads GTSNPN and CDR2 reads SVGIG. V is shortened by 2 bases, J by 0 bases, and the region joining them spans 2 bases. The time point label corresponds to: about 28 days (+/-7) after the second vaccine dose. AZD1222 recipients given second doses at about 4 weeks or at about 12 weeks were pooled, since spike-specific TCR depth and breadth were not found to differ between the two schedules. The vaccinee samples were drawn from two UK trials, COV001 and COV002, one of which was a single-blind randomized controlled phase 2/3 trial testing AZD1222 (ChAdOx1 nCoV-19) in healthy adults. For TCRbeta chain sequencing, PBMC samples were collected from trial participants at day 0 and at day 28 after the second dose. The CDR3 regions of human TCRbeta chains were analyzed by immunosequencing. The authors' pipeline ran thus. Repertoire TCRs were matched against a reference library of SARS-CoV-2-specific TCRs generated with the MIRA antigen-specificity platform. Breadth meant the fraction of unique TCRs that were SARS-CoV-2-associated, whereas depth meant the fraction of total T cells that were SARS-CoV-2-associated. Using the MIRA data, every spike-specific TCR was mapped to the spike region that the TCR reacted to and assigned to either a CD4 or a CD8 class. Log10-transformed breadth and depth values were compared by one-way ANOVA with Sidak's multiple comparisons tests. TCRdb carries this immuneACCESS record with in-frame sequences only. Its versions omit some clonotypes, under half of them owing to an unresolved V gene in the studies checked, with the rest unexplained. The V and J calls and clone size were taken over from that table, and D and trimming were inferred from the DNA. Here the sample has 150,000 to 200,000 clones; around 94% occur a single time. 5.1% of the sample is taken by the ten largest.

Here is what the overall study found, with its caveats: Reportedly, close to half of the unique spike-specific TCRs recognized epitopes lying outside the regions that are mutated in the B.1.351 and B.1.1.7 variants. The whole spike protein was spanned by vaccine-associated CD4 TCRs, and dominant responses were seen in regions 160-218 and 743-854. After two AZD1222 doses, spike-specific TCR breadth and depth were significantly higher than at day 0 and than in MenACWY recipients. Participants were mostly white British and included more females than males, and it was suggested by the authors that clonal diversity may have been underestimated. The 56-69-year group was small, and its depth increase did not reach significance, likely because of low power. Because no samples from the day 14 peak response were available, repertoires could be characterized only after the peak T cell response. Conclusions about previously exposed vaccinees are limited, since just five or six AZD1222 recipients were seropositive for SARS-CoV-2 at baseline.

This clonotype was sampled from an adult who received the AZD1222 COVID-19 vaccine. Here the sequenced sample was peripheral blood, taken 28 days after the second AZD1222 dose. This receptor chain uses TRBV30 and TRBJ1-3, with the D gene not clear enough to name. The sequence in DNA is TGTGCCTGGAGTAGCTCTGGAAACACCATATATTTT. Translation gives CAWSSSGNTIYF.